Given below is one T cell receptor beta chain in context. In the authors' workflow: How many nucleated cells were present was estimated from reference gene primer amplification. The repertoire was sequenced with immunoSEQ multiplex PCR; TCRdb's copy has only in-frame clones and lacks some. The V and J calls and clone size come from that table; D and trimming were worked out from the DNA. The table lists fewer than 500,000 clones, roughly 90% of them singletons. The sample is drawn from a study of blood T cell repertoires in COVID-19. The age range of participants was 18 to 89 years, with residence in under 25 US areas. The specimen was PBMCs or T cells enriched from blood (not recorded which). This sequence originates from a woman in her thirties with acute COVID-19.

CDR3 amino acids: CASSQTSPWGQASYSNQPQHF. CDR3 nucleotide sequence: TGTGCCAGCAGCCAAACCTCACCGTGGGGACAGGCTTCGTATAGCAATCAGCCCCAGCATTTT. The rearrangement uses TRBV3-1 (or the pseudogene TRBV3-2) and TRBJ1-5; 8 positions match TRBD1. CDR1 is LGHDT, CDR2 YNNKEL, per germline (reference sequence). With V trimmed by 2 bases and J by 0 bases, 18 bases remained unmatched. This CDR3 contains 21 residues.